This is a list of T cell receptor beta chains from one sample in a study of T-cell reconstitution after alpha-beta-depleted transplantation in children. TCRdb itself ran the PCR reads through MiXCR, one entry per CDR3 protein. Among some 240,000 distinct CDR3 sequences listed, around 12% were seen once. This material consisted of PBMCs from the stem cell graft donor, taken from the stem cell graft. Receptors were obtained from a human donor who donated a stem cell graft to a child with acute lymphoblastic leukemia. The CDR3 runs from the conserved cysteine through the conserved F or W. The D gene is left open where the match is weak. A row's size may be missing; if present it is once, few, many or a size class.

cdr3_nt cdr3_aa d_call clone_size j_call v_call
TGTGCCAGCAGCACACGACAGCGAATACTGCTTCTAGCCAAAAACATTCAGTACTTC CASSTRQRILLLAKNIQYF - many TRBJ2-4 TRBV7-7
TGTGCCTCCTCCTATAGCGGGAGAGGTGCCTACAATGAGCAGTTCTTC CASSYSGRGAYNEQFF TRBD2 few TRBJ2-1 TRBV16
TGTGCCTGGTCGACAGGGGGCGCGGACGAGCAGTACTTC CAWSTGGADEQYF TRBD1 - TRBJ2-7 TRBV30
TGCGCCAGCAGCAAGGGAGACAGGGGGCGGAACACTGAAGCTTTCTTT CASSKGDRGRNTEAFF TRBD1 many TRBJ1-1 TRBV5-1
TGTGCCAGCAACTCTATAGGCAACACCGGGGAGCTGTTTTTT CASNSIGNTGELFF - many TRBJ2-2 TRBV12-3/TRBV12-4
TGTGCCAGCAGCCCCACAGGAGCTCTTGAAAAACTGTTTTTT CASSPTGALEKLFF - - TRBJ1-4 TRBV5-6
TGTGCCAGCAGTGTGCAGGGGGCAGGTCAGCCCCAGCATTTT CASSVQGAGQPQHF TRBD1 many TRBJ1-5 TRBV2
TGTGCCAGCAGCTCAGGGGCTTTTGGCTACACCTTC CASSSGAFGYTF - - TRBJ1-2 TRBV12-3/TRBV12-4
TGTGCCAGCAATCAGGGATACAATGAGCAGTTCTTC CASNQGYNEQFF - many TRBJ2-1 TRBV6-2/TRBV6-3
TGTGCCAGCAGCCTCGTTTTGAGCACTGAAGCTTTCTTT CASSLVLSTEAFF - - TRBJ1-1 TRBV7-9
TGTGCCAGCAGTTACGGGGCGGGAGGACCTCTTAGCTCCTACAATGAGCAGTTCTTC CASSYGAGGPLSSYNEQFF TRBD2 many TRBJ2-1 TRBV6-2/TRBV6-3
TGCAGTGCTACCCTTTGGGGCCAGGCGTCACAGTCCTACAATGAGCAGTTCTTC CSATLWGQASQSYNEQFF - many TRBJ2-1 TRBV20-1
TGCAGTGCTAGAGATCAGACATCCCCGAGGAGGACTGAAGCTTTCTTT CSARDQTSPRRTEAFF - - TRBJ1-1 TRBV20-1
TGTGCCAGCAGATCCTCCGGGACAGGGAACTACTACGAGCAGTACTTC CASRSSGTGNYYEQYF TRBD1 many TRBJ2-7 TRBV28
TGCAGCGTTCCCGTTCGGATAGACTCCTACGAGCAGTACTTC CSVPVRIDSYEQYF - - TRBJ2-7 TRBV29-1
TGTGCCAGCAGCTTCTCTGCCTACGAGCAGTACTTC CASSFSAYEQYF - many TRBJ2-7 TRBV7-9
TGCAGTGCTAGATTCGGTATAGAGACCCAGTACTTC CSARFGIETQYF - many TRBJ2-5 TRBV20-1
TGTGCCACCAGGAATAGCGGGGGGGCCGCGAACACCGGGGAGCTGTTTTTT CATRNSGGAANTGELFF TRBD2 many TRBJ2-2 TRBV6-1
TGTGCCAGCACCCCCGGTGAGATCCTGGTAAAGGGAGGGCATGAGCAGTTCTTC CASTPGEILVKGGHEQFF TRBD2 many TRBJ2-1 TRBV11-2
TGTGCCACTCTAACCTCCGGGACAGGGGTCGAGCAGTACTTC CATLTSGTGVEQYF TRBD1 many TRBJ2-7 TRBV28
TGTGCCAGCAGCAACATTGGAGACAGGCCCCAAGAGACCCAGTACTTC CASSNIGDRPQETQYF - many TRBJ2-5 TRBV7-2
TGTGCCAGCCGACGGGGACAGGCCTTTACCTACGAGCAGTACTTC CASRRGQAFTYEQYF TRBD1 many TRBJ2-7 TRBV12-3/TRBV12-4
TGTGCCAGCAGCAACCGCCAGGGCCTTCAGCCCCAGCATTTT CASSNRQGLQPQHF - few TRBJ1-5 TRBV7-2
TGTGCCACCAGTGATTCGGGCCTAGTCTGGACCACGCTCACAGATACGCAGTATTTT CATSDSGLVWTTLTDTQYF - many TRBJ2-3 TRBV24-1
TGTGCCAGCAGTTGGACAGAACAAGAGACCCAGTACTTC CASSWTEQETQYF - many TRBJ2-5 TRBV12-3/TRBV12-4
TGTGCCAGCAGCTTAGCTACATCCCGGACCCAGTACTTC CASSLATSRTQYF - many TRBJ2-5 TRBV7-8
TGTGCCAGCAGCTTAGAGGGTTGGGCTAGCGGGGTGCATGAGCAGTTCTTC CASSLEGWASGVHEQFF TRBD2 many TRBJ2-1 TRBV11-2
TGCGCCAGCAGCTTAGTAGGCGTGAAAGAGACCCAGTACTTC CASSLVGVKETQYF - - TRBJ2-5 TRBV5-1
TGTGCCAGCAGTTCCGACCTAGCGGGAGGGAGCTACAGTGAGCAGTTCTTC CASSSDLAGGSYSEQFF TRBD2 - TRBJ2-1 TRBV6-5
TGTGCCAGCAGCCAACGGTCGGGGGTAACAGATACGCAGTATTTT CASSQRSGVTDTQYF - many TRBJ2-3 TRBV14
TGCAGCGTTGAAGGTCATTCTAGCTCCTACAATGAGCAGTTCTTC CSVEGHSSSYNEQFF - many TRBJ2-1 TRBV29-1
TGTGCCAGCAGCTTAGATCAAGGGGGCCACACAGATACGCAGTATTTT CASSLDQGGHTDTQYF TRBD1 many TRBJ2-3 TRBV7-8
TGCAGCGCATCACAGGGGAAGTATCAGCCCCAGCATTTT CSASQGKYQPQHF TRBD1 many TRBJ1-5 TRBV29-1
TGTGCCAGCAGCCAAGATTTGACTAGCGGGCTCAATTGGATGAGCGAGCAGTACTTC CASSQDLTSGLNWMSEQYF TRBD2 many TRBJ2-7 TRBV4-2
TGTGCCAGCAGCTTAGAAATGCGGGGCCCCGGGGATACGCAGTATTTT CASSLEMRGPGDTQYF - many TRBJ2-3 TRBV7-2
TGTGCCAGCAGTTTTGAACAGGGGGTGATGGAAGCTTTCTTT CASSFEQGVMEAFF TRBD1 many TRBJ1-1 TRBV28
TGCAGCGTCCTCCGGGCCGATAAACCCCCCACACGGTACTTC CSVLRADKPPTRYF - - TRBJ2-5 TRBV29-1
TGTGCCAGCAGCTTAAACGCTGGGGCCAACGTCCTGACTTTC CASSLNAGANVLTF - many TRBJ2-6 TRBV5-6
TGTGCCAGCAGTTGGTTGACAGGGTCAGATGGCTACACCTTC CASSWLTGSDGYTF TRBD1 - TRBJ1-2 TRBV6-5
TGTGCCAGCACCAAGGAACAGAACTATGGCTACACCTTC CASTKEQNYGYTF - many TRBJ1-2 TRBV6-1
TGTGCCAGCAGCCCCGGCGGACTGACCTCTGGAAACACCATATATTTT CASSPGGLTSGNTIYF - many TRBJ1-3 TRBV3-1
TGCAGTGCTAGATCTAGTCGCGACTACGAGCAGTACTTC CSARSSRDYEQYF - many TRBJ2-7 TRBV20-1
TGCAGTGCTAGAAGGGCAGGGGGGACCACTGAAGCTTTCTTT CSARRAGGTTEAFF TRBD1 many TRBJ1-1 TRBV20-1
TGTGCCAGCTCCCCCTACGGAGATGAGCAGTTCTTC CASSPYGDEQFF - many TRBJ2-1 TRBV18
TGCGCCAGCAGCCCAACTGGGCGGCAGGGAGGCAATGAGCAGTTCTTC CASSPTGRQGGNEQFF - many TRBJ2-1 TRBV5-1
TGTGCCAGCAGCTTTTTGCAGGATTTAGGCGGCTACACCTTC CASSFLQDLGGYTF - many TRBJ1-2 TRBV7-9
TGTGCCAGCAGCCCCTCAGAGGGCCCTGAAAAACTGTTTTTT CASSPSEGPEKLFF - many TRBJ1-4 TRBV12-3/TRBV12-4
TGTGCCAGTACTAAGGGGGGGGGCCACAATGAGCAGTTCTTC CASTKGGGHNEQFF - - TRBJ2-1 TRBV19
TGTGCCAGCAGCGCACAGGGATTGGGCACAGATACGCAGTATTTT CASSAQGLGTDTQYF - many TRBJ2-3 TRBV9
TGTGCCAGCAGCTTGTCAGGGACTAGCGGGCTTTACAATGAGCAGTTCTTC CASSLSGTSGLYNEQFF TRBD2 - TRBJ2-1 TRBV13
TGTGCCAGCAGCCAATTGGACGCCGGGGGAAATGAGCAGTTCTTC CASSQLDAGGNEQFF - many TRBJ2-1 TRBV14
TGTGCCAGCAGCTTGGCCGATCGGGTCATGGACGAGCAGTACTTC CASSLADRVMDEQYF - many TRBJ2-7 TRBV5-5
TGCAGTGGGGGAGTGAACACTGAAGCTTTCTTT CSGGVNTEAFF - many TRBJ1-1 TRBV20-1
TGTGCCAGCAGCCGACTCATGAACACTGAAGCTTTCTTT CASSRLMNTEAFF - many TRBJ1-1 TRBV6-2/TRBV6-3
TGTGCCAGCAGTTTGTCTAACACCGGGGAGCTGTTTTTT CASSLSNTGELFF - many TRBJ2-2 TRBV27
TGTGCCAGCAGCTCGACGGGGACTAGAGTCGGCCATGAGCAGTTCTTC CASSSTGTRVGHEQFF TRBD2 many TRBJ2-1 TRBV7-3
TGTGCCAGTAAAGCCGGGACAGGGTCATACGAGCAGTACTTC CASKAGTGSYEQYF TRBD1 many TRBJ2-7 TRBV19
TGTGCCAGCAGCCCCGGACAGGGAAGGAAAGAGACCCAGTACTTC CASSPGQGRKETQYF TRBD1 many TRBJ2-5 TRBV12-3/TRBV12-4
TGTGCCAGCAGCTTAGAATTCACCTACGAGCAGTACTTC CASSLEFTYEQYF - many TRBJ2-7 TRBV7-2